This T cell receptor beta chain derives from a study of blood T cells in healthy people across ages. There are a few counts of this clonotype. Germline loops: CDR1 ENHRY, CDR2 SYGVKD. The ends lost 9 bases at V and 7 bases at J; junction bases unmatched: 5. The CDR3 extends over 13 amino acids. Through a sample-barcoded 5' primer and a J-beta primer mix, a second PCR was run for roughly 6 to 12 cycles. TCRdb independently ran MiXCR on the 5' RACE reads; one entry per CDR3 protein. The data hold 550,000 to 750,000 distinct CDR3 sequences, with 20% to 25% observed a single time. Sequencing was done on a sample of blood. The chain recombines TRBV10-3 with TRBJ1-4, with 10 bases fitting TRBD1. This sequence originates from a man between 65 and 85 years old in good health. CDR3 sequence reads: CAIGGTGVEKLFF. The CDR3 DNA reads as TGTGCCATTGGCGGGACAGGGGTTGAAAAACTGTTTTTT.